Each of the 12 T cell receptor beta chains below was sequenced from the same sample in a study of T-cell reconstitution after alpha-beta-depleted transplantation in children. Preparation of the TCRbeta library was carried out with unique molecular identifiers. TCRdb re-called the PCR reads through MiXCR, storing one row per CDR3 protein. The repertoire holds about 400,000 distinct CDR3 sequences, 13% seen once, with roughly 4.5% in the top ten. The sample was PBMCs, taken from the stem cell graft. The receptors here all came from a human donor who donated a stem cell graft to a child with Fanconi anemia.

This chain joins TRBV15 and TRBJ1-2; D possibly corresponds to TRBD1 (6 bases). This CDR3 spans 15 amino acids. Germline CDR1 is LNHNV and CDR2 is YYDKDF (reference sequence). V was pared by 4 bases and J by 2 bases, with 14 bases between. The CDR3 sequence: CATSNLITGNYGYTF. The CDR3 region has the DNA TGTGCCACCAGCAACTTAATAACAGGGAACTATGGCTACACCTTC.

This clonotype appeared a few times. The CDR3 loop reads CASSQESAGATDTQYF. CDR3 in DNA: TGCGCCAGCAGCCAAGAAAGTGCGGGGGCCACAGATACGCAGTATTTT. The chain has TRBV4-3 and TRBJ2-3, with D maybe TRBD2 (7 bases). The CDR3 is made up of 16 amino acids. The ends were cut back, 0 bases at V and 2 bases at J, with 12 bases in the middle. Germline assignment: CDR1 LGHNA and CDR2 YSLEER.

Notes on this clonotype: This may be a read error, as it is one base from a much larger clone. This chain connects TRBV12-3 or TRBV12-4 to TRBJ2-5, with a weak D call TRBD1 (6 bases). CDR3 length equals 13 residues. The germline V and J ends were trimmed by 9 bases and 5 bases, with 16 bases remaining between them. The CDR3: CASGTGQLETQYF. The DNA of the CDR3 is TGTGCCAGTGGAACAGGACAGTTGGAGACCCAGTACTTC.

This sequence joins TRBV25-1 and TRBJ2-3; D possibly corresponds to TRBD2 (7 bases). Germline V gene lookup returns CDR1 MGHDK and CDR2 SYGVNS. The CDR3 is 16 residues long. Trimming removed 3 bases from V and 8 bases from J, with 21 bases in between. The CDR3 nucleotides read TGTGCCAGCAGTGATTCTCCCGGGGAGGGGGGAGGTACGCAGTATTTT. Residues: CASSDSPGEGGGTQYF.

This clonotype has ten or more counts. V and J are TRBV7-2 and TRBJ1-2, with no clear D. V was shortened by 2 bases and J by 7 bases, with 17 bases between the two germline ends. Germline CDR1 and CDR2: SGHTA and FQGNSA. This CDR3 comprises 15 residues. CDR3 DNA sequence: TGTGCCAGCAGCTTACGGGCAGGAAACGGGTTTGGCTACACCTTC. Translated: CASSLRAGNGFGYTF.

This clonotype was found a few times. The chain carries TRBV9 and TRBJ1-2; possibly TRBD1 for D (5 bases). Deletions cut 4 bases from V and 6 bases from J, with 16 bases between. CDR3 length: 14 amino acids. Germline CDR1 reads SGDLS; CDR2 reads YYNGEE. The CDR3 loop reads CASSSRTSMDGYTF. The CDR3 bases are TGTGCCAGCAGCTCCAGGACATCGATGGATGGCTACACCTTC.

The chain is built from TRBV5-1 and TRBJ2-1; TRBD1 aligns across 9 bases. Trimming took 4 bases from V and 6 from J; bases not matched to a gene: 8. The CDR3 is made up of 15 amino acids. Germline V lookup: CDR1 SGHRS, CDR2 YFSETQ. The CDR3, as DNA: TGCGCCAGCAGCCGGGGACAGGGATTATTCAATGAGCAGTTCTTC. Translation gives CASSRGQGLFNEQFF.

DNA of the CDR3: TGTGCCAGCAGAAGTATCGGACAGGGTGGAATAAGCACCGGGGAGCTGTTTTTT. The encoded protein is CASRSIGQGGISTGELFF. This chain joins TRBV4-2 and TRBJ2-2; 8 positions agree with TRBD1. Germline values: CDR1 LGHNA, CDR2 YNFKEQ. The V gene end was trimmed by 6 bases and the J gene end by 4 bases; junction bases not matched to a gene: 16. CDR3 length: 18 amino acids.

The gene calls are TRBV7-9 and TRBJ2-7; D is ambiguous. Germline lookup yields CDR1 SEHNR and CDR2 FQNEAQ (reference sequence). V lost 5 bases to trimming and J lost 3 bases, with 14 bases between them. This CDR3 is built from 14 residues. CDR3 loop: CASSPYRSDYEQYF. CDR3 nucleotide sequence: TGTGCCAGCAGCCCATATCGGAGCGACTACGAGCAGTACTTC.

The chain has TRBV20-1 and TRBJ2-1, with D unresolved. Germline assignment: CDR1 DFQATT and CDR2 SNEGSKA (reference sequence). V was pared by 1 base and J by 4 bases, with 8 bases between. There are 13 residues in the CDR3. CDR3 sequence: CSARAVVYNEQFF. CDR3 in DNA: TGCAGTGCTAGAGCTGTCGTATACAATGAGCAGTTCTTC.

The CDR3 DNA reads as TGTGCCATCAGTGAGTTACGGCACCTGGATACGCAGTATTTT. It yields the protein CAISELRHLDTQYF. This chain joins TRBV10-3 and TRBJ2-3; D is unclear. Per germline, CDR1 ENHRY and CDR2 SYGVKD. The V gene lost 1 base and the J gene lost 6 bases, with 11 bases spanning the gap. The CDR3 has 14 residues.

This clonotype was seen a handful of times. The V and J genes are TRBV4-3 and TRBJ2-3; either TRBD1 or TRBD2 may supply D (5 bases each). CDR1 and CDR2 (germline): LGHNA, YSLEER. This CDR3 is 17 amino acids long. V was pared by 0 bases and J by 5 bases, with 18 bases between. This chain's CDR3 is CASSQDSFGARGDTQYF. The CDR3 region has the DNA TGCGCCAGCAGCCAAGATTCGTTCGGGGCGCGAGGAGATACGCAGTATTTT.